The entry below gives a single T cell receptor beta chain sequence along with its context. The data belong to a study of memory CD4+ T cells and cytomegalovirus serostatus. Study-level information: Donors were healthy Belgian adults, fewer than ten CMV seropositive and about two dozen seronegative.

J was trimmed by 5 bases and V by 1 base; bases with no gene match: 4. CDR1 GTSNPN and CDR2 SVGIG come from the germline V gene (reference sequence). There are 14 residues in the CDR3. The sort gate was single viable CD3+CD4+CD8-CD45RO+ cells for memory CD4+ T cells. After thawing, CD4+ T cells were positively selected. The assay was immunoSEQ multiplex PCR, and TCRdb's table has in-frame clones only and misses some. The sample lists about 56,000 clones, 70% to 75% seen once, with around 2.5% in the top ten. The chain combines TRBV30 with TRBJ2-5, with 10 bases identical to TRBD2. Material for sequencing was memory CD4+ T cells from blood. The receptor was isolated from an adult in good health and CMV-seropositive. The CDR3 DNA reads TGTGCCTGGAGTGGACTAGCGGGTCGGGAGACCCAGTACTTC. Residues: CAWSGLAGRETQYF.